This T cell receptor beta chain stems from a study of metastatic and nonmetastatic thyroid tumors. This clone turned up a few times. The antigen remains unidentified. Germline is not matched at one junction end, which may reflect a read error. Overall study findings and caveats: Across blood and tumor, TCR beta diversity in malignant thyroid tumors was reportedly significantly higher than in benign nodules.

No treatment had been given to any patient before thyroid surgery. CDR3 length equals 16 residues. Looked up from germline, CDR1 is KGHSY and CDR2 is FQNENV. From the PCR reads, TCRdb re-called clones with MiXCR. This sample yields about 34,000 clones, of which 17% are seen a single time; approximately 7% belongs to the top ten. Sequencing was done on a sample of blood. The clonotype was recovered from a female donor with papillary thyroid cancer or a benign thyroid nodule (not recorded which). Some clones in this sample may be carry-over from other donors' samples. The rearrangement links TRBV16 to TRBJ1-3; D gene uncertain. CDR3 bases: TGTGCCAGCAGCCAATATACTAGGCGCTCTGGAAACACCATATGTTTT. Translation: CASSQYTRRSGNTICF.